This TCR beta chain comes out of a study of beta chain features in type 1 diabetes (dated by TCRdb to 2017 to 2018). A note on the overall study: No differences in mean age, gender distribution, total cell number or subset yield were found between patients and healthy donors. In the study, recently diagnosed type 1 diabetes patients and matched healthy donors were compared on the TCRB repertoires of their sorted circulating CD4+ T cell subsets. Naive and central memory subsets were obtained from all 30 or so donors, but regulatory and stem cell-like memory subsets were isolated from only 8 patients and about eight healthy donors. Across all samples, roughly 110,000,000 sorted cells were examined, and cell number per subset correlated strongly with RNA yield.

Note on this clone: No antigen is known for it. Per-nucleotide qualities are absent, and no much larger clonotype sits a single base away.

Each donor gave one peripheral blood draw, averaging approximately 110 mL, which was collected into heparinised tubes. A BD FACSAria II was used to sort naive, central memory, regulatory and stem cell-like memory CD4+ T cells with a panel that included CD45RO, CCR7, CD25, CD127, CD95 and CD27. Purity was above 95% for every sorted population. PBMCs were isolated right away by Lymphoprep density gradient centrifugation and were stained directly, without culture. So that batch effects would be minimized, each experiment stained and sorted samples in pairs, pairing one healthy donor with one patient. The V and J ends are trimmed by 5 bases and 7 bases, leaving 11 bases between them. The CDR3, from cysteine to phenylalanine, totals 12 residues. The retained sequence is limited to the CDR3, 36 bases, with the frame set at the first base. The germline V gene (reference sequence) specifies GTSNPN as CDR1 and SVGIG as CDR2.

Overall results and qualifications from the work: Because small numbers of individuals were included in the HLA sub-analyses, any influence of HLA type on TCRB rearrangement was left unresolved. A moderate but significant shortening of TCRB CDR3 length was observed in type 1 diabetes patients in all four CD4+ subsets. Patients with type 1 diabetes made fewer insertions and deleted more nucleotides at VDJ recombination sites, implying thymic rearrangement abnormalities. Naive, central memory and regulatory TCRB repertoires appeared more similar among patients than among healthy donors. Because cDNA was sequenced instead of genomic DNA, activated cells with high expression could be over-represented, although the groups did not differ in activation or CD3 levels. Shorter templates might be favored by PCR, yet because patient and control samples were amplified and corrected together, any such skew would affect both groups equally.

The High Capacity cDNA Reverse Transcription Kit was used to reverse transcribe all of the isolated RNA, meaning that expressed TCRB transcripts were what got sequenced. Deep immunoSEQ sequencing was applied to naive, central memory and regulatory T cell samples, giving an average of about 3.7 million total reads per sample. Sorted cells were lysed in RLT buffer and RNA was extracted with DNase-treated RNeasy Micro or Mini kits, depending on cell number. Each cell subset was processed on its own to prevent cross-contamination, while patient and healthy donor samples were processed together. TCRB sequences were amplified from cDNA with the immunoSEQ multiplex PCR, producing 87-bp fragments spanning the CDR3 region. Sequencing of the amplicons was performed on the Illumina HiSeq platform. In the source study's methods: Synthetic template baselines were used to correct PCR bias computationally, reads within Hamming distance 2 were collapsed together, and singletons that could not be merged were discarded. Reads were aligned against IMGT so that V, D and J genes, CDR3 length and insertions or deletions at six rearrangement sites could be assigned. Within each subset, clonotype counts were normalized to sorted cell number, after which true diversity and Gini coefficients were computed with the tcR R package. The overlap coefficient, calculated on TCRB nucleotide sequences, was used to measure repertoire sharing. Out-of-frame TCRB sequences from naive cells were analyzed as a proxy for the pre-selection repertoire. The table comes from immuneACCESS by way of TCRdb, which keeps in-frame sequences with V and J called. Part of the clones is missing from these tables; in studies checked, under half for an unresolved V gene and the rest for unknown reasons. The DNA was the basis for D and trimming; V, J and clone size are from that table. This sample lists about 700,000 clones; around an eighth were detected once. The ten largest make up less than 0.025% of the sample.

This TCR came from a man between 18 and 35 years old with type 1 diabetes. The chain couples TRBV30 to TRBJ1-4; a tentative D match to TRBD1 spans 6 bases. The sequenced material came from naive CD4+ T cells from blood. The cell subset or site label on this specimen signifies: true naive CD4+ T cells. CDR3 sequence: CAWGVRGEKLFF. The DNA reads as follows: TGTGCCTGGGGAGTCAGGGGTGAAAAACTGTTTTTT.